The entry below describes one TCR beta chain. The sample originates from a study of shared clonotypes between healthy human individuals. CD45RO-negative CD8 cells positively selected for CCR7 made up the naive population, which excluded terminally differentiated effector memory CD45RA+ cells. Clones were read by immunoSEQ multiplex PCR, and TCRdb kept only the in-frame ones, dropping some. The data hold around 2.1 million clones, with 85% to 95% observed a single time. The V gene end was trimmed by 0 bases and the J gene end by 4 bases; junction bases not matched to a gene: 1. CDR3 length equals 14 residues. In germline, CDR1 is ENHRY, CDR2 SYGVKD.

The chain joins TRBV10-3 to TRBJ1-2, with TRBD1 identical over 8 bases. This sequence was found in a man aged 18 to 30 in good health. Some clones in this sample may be carry-over from other donors' samples. The specimen sequenced was naive CD8+ T cells from PBMCs. In nucleotides, the CDR3 is TGTGCCATCAGTGAGTCTACAGGGGGCTATGGCTACACCTTC. Its protein is CAISESTGGYGYTF.